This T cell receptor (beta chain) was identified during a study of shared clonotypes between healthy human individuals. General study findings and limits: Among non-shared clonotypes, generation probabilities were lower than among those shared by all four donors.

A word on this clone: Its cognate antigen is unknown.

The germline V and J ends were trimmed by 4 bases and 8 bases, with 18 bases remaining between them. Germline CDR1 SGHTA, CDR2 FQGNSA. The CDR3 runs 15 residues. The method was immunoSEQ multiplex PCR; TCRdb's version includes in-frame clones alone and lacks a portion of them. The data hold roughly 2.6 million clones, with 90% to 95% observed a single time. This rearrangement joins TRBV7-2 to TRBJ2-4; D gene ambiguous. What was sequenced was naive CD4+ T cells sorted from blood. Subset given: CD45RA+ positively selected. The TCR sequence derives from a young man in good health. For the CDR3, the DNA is TGTGCCAGCAGCTCCCGTTCGGGCCCAGGATACATTCAGTACTTC. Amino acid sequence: CASSSRSGPGYIQYF.